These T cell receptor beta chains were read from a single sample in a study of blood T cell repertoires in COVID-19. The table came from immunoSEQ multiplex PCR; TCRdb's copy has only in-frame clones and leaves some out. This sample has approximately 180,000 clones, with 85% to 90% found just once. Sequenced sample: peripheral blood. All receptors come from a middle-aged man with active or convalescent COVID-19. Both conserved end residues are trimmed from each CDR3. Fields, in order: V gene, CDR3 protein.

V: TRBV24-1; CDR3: ATSDGGTYEQY
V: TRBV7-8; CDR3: ATSLGQPTLNTEAF
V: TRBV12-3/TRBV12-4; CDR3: ASREIDTKAF
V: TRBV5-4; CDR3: ASSFRQANTEAF
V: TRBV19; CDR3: ASTSQGINYGYT
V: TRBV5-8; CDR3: ASSRQGSGELF
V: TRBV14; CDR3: ASSQRGLAGGNEQF
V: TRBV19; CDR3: ASSIAGGSWETQY
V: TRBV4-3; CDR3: ASSRRTGTNTGELF
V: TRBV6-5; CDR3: ASSYQGNEQF
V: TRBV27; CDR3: ASSLLWPPETQY
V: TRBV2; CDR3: ASDRQGNTEAF
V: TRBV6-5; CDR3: ASVPGQRIAGYT
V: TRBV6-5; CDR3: ASSYLYEQY
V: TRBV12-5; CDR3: ASATGHSNQPQH
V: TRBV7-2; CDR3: ASSPAGQKSYT
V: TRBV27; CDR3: ASSTYRDFGGELF
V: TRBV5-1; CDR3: ASSLSKRFIYEQY
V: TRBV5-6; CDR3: ASSLGPKSNSPLH
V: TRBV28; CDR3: ASGGGLFSYNEQF
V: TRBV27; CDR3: ASSLPPSYNSPLH
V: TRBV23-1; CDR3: ASNRDRRTEAF
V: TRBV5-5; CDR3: ASSPFGRVQNIQY
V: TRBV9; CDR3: ASSGASMKGNEQF
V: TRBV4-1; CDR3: ASSLIRGGELF
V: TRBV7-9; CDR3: ASSLAGGGPGYGYT
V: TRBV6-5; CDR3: ASIGGHEQY
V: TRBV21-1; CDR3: ASSKALTRMNTEAF
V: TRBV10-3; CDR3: AISGGRDNQPQH
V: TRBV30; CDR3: AWRSSANNEGLGYT
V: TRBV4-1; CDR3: ASSQAGTRKL
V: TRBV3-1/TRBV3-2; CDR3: ASSRGGGEAF
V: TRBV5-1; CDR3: ASSLGTGAYEQY
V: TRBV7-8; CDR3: ASSRDRGALGAF
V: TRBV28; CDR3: AATANGRDFDEQY
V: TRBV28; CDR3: ASSFAGGNEKLF
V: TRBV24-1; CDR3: ATSAGGDRVTAF
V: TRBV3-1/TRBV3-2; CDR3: ASSQVPGSDTQY
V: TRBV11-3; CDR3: ASSLVFNSIIRIDEQF
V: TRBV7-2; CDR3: ASSLGQGNINEQF
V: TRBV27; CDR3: ASSRTGTWGNQPQH
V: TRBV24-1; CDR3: ATSDQGQGYGYT
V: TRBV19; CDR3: ASSVGTGSIEQY
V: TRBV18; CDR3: ASSGTASSYNEQF
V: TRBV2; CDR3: ASTESQGSTDTQY
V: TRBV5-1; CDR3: ASSPDGTGNQPQH
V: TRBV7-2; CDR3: ASSLSLGLSHEQY
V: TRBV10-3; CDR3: AITRQRSNYGYT
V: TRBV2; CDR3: ASRRETGDTEAF
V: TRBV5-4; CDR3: ASSLRKDYSYEQY